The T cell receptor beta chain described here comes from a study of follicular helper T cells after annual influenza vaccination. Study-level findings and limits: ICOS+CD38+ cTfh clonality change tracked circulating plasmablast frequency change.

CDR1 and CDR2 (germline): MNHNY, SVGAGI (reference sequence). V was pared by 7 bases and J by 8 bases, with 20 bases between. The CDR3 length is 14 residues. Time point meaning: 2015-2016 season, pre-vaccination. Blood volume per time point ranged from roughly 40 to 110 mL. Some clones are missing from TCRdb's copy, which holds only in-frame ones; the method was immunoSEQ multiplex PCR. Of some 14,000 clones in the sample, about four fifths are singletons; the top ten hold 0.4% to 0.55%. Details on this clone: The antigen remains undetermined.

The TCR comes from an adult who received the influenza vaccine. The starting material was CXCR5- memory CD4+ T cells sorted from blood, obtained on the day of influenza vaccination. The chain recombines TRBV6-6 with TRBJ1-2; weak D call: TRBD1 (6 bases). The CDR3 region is CASTPTGAIAGYTF. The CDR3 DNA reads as TGTGCCAGCACCCCGACAGGTGCCATTGCCGGCTACACCTTC.